This TCR beta chain stems from a study of T-cell memory formation after mild COVID-19. This clonotype was counted only a few times. Each CDR3 protein is one row after TCRdb ran MiXCR on the 5' RACE reads. The table has roughly 610,000 distinct CDR3 sequences, roughly 17% seen once. The CDR3 is made up of 14 amino acids. The germline CDR1 and CDR2 sequences are MGHDK and SYGVNS. Losses at the gene ends were 4 bases for V and 7 bases for J; bases not matched to a gene: 4. Material: PBMCs or a T cell subset sorted from them (not recorded which). The chain uses TRBV25-1 and TRBJ1-4, with 9 nucleotides matching TRBD1. The clonotype comes from an adult woman who had mild COVID-19 (a few samples of this study predate the infection). Cell type and time point are not known. This CDR3 is CASSARDRVEKLFF. CDR3 sequence (DNA): TGTGCCAGCAGTGCCCGGGACAGGGTTGAAAAACTGTTTTTT. Complete variable domain (other parts from reference TRBV25-1 and TRBJ1-4): EADIYQTPRYLVIGTGKKITLECSQTMGHDKMYWYQQDPGMELHLIHYSYGVNSTEKGDLSSESTVSRIRTEHFPLTLESARPSHTSQYLCASSARDRVEKLFFGSGTQLSVL.